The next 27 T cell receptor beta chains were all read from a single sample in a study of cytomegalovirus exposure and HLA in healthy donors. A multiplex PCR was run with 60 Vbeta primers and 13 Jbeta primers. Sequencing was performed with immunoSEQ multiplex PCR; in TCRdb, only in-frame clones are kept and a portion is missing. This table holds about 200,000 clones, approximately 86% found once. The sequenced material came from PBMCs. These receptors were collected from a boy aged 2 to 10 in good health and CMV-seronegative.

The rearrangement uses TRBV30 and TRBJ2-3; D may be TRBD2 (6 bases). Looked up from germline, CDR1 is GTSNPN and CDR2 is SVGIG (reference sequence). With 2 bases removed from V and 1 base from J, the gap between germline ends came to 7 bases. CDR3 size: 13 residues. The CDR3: CAWSTGGTDTQYF. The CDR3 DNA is TGTGCCTGGAGTACGGGGGGCACAGATACGCAGTATTTT.

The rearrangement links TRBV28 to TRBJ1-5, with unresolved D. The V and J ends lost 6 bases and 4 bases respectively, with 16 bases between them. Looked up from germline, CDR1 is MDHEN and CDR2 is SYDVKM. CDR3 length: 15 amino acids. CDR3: CASSQTRRKNQPQHF. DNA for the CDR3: TGTGCCAGCAGCCAGACGAGGCGGAAGAATCAGCCCCAGCATTTT.

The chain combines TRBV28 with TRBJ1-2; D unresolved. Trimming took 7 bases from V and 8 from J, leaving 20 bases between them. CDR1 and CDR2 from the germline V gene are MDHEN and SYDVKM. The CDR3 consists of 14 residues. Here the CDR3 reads CASTERVRRAGYTF. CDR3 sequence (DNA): TGTGCCAGCACTGAACGTGTGAGGCGGGCGGGCTACACCTTC.

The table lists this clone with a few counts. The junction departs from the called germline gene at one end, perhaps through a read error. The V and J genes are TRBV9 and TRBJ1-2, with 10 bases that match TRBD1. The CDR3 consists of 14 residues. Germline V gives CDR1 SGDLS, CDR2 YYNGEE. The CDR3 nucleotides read TGTGCCAGCAGCGGTGGGGGGACAGGGGCCTTTCTCGCCTTC. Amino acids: CASSGGGTGAFLAF. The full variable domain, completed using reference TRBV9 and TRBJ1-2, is DSGVTQTPKHLITATGQRVTLRCSPRSGDLSVYWYQQSLDQGLQFLIQYYNGEERAKGNILERFSAQQFPDLHSELNLSSLELGDSALYFCASSGGGTGAFLAFGSGTRLTVV.

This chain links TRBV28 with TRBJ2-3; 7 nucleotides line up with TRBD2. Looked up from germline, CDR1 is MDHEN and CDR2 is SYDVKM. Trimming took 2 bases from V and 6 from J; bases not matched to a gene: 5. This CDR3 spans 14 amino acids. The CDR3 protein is CASSLAGEADTQYF. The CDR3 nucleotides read TGTGCCAGCAGTTTAGCGGGAGAAGCGGATACGCAGTATTTT.

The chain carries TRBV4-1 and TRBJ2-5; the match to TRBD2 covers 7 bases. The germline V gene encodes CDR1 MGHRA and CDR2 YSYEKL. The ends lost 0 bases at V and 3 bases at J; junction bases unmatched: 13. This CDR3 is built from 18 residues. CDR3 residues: CASSQDRGVPGLKETQYF. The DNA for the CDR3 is TGCGCCAGCAGCCAAGATCGCGGGGTTCCGGGACTAAAAGAGACCCAGTACTTC.

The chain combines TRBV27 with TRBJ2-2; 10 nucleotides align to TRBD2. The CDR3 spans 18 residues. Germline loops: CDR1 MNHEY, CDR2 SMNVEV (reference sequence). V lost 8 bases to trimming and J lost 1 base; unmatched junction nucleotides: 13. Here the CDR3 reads CASSTRGSGGLNTGELFF. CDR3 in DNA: TGTGCCAGCTCAACTCGAGGTAGCGGGGGGCTGAACACCGGGGAGCTGTTTTTT.

In DNA form, the CDR3 reads TGTGCCAGTAGTAACGGCGGGGGGGATCTTGAGCAGTTCTTC. It translates to CASSNGGGDLEQFF. The gene calls are TRBV19 and TRBJ2-1; 9 bases align to TRBD2. CDR3 length equals 14 residues. CDR1 and CDR2 (germline): LNHDA, SQIVND (reference sequence). Unmatched junction bases numbered 7, after V lost 4 bases and J lost 9 bases.

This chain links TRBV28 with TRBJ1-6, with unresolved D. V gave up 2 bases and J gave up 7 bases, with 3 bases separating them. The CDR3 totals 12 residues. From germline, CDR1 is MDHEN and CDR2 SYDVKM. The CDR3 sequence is CASSLLNSPLHF. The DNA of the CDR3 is TGTGCCAGCAGTTTACTGAATTCACCCCTCCACTTT.

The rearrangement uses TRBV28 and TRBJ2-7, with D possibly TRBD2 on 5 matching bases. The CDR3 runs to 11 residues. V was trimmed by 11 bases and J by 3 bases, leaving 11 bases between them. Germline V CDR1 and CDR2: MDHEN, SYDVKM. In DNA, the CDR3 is TGTGCCGTAATCGGGGTCTACGAGCAGTACTTC. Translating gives CAVIGVYEQYF.

CDR3 nucleotides: TGCAGCGTCGTAGTTGGTTCTCAACGCACAGATACGCAGTATTTT. Protein: CSVVVGSQRTDTQYF. This chain connects TRBV29-1 to TRBJ2-3, with D unclear. The CDR3 sequence is 15 residues long. V was clipped by 6 bases and J by 1 base, with 17 bases between them. Germline loops: CDR1 SQVTM, CDR2 ANQGSEA.

The CDR3 nucleotides are TGTGCCAGCAGCTCCGGGACAGGGACCTACGAGCAGTACTTC. It specifies CASSSGTGTYEQYF. The chain links TRBV7-2 to TRBJ2-7, with 9 bases matching TRBD1. V was clipped by 4 bases and J by 2 bases; unmatched bases: 3. The length of the CDR3 is 14 residues. Germline CDR1 is SGHTA and CDR2 is FQGNSA.

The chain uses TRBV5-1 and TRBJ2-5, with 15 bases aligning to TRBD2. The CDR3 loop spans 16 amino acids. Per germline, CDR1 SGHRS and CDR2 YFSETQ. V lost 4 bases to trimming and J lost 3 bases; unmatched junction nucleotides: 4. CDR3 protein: CASSRTSGGAEETQYF. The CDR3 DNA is TGCGCCAGCAGCCGGACTAGCGGGGGGGCGGAAGAGACCCAGTACTTC.

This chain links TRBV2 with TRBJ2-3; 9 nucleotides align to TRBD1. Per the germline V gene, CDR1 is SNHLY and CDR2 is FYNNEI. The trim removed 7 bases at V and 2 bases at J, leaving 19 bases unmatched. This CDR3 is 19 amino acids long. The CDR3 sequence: CASNESDRGLSYPTDTQYF. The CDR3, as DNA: TGTGCCAGCAATGAGTCGGACAGGGGACTATCGTACCCCACAGATACGCAGTATTTT.

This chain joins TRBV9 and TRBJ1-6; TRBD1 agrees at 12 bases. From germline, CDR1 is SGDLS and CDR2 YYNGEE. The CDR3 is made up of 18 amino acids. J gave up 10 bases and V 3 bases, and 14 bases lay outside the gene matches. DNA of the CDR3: TGTGCCAGCAGCGCCCCTTCCTGGGACAGGGGGCGCGGCTCACCCCTCCACTTT. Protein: CASSAPSWDRGRGSPLHF.

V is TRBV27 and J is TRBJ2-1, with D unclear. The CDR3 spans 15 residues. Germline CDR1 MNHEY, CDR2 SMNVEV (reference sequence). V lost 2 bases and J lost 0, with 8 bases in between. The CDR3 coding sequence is TGTGCCAGCAGTTTAAGCCCAAGCTCCTACAATGAGCAGTTCTTC. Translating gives CASSLSPSSYNEQFF.

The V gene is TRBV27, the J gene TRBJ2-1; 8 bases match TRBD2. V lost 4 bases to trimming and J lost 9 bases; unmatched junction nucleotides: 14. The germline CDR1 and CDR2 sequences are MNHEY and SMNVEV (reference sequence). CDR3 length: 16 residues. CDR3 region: CASSSWREVSRGEQFF. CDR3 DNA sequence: TGTGCCAGCAGTTCCTGGCGGGAGGTGAGCCGGGGTGAGCAGTTCTTC.

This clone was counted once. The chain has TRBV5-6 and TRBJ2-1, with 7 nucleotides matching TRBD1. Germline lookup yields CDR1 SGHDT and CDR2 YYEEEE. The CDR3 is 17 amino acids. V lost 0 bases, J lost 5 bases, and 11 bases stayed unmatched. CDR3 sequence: CASSLEGGTSYHNEQFF. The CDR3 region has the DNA TGTGCCAGCAGCTTGGAAGGGGGCACCTCGTACCACAATGAGCAGTTCTTC.

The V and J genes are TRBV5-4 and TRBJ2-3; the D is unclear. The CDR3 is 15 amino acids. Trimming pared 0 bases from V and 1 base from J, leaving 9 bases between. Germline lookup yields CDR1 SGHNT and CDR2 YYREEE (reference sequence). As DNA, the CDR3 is TGTGCCAGCAGCTTGGTTGGTCTACGCACAGATACGCAGTATTTT. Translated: CASSLVGLRTDTQYF.

The CDR3, as DNA: TGTGCCAGCAGCGATAACAATCTAGTGATGGGCACAGATACGCAGTATTTT. This sequence encodes CASSDNNLVMGTDTQYF. V is TRBV7-6 and J is TRBJ2-3; D gene unclear. The length of the CDR3 is 17 residues. V was cut by 5 bases and J by 1 base, with 19 bases left in between. The germline V gene encodes CDR1 SGHVS and CDR2 FNYEAQ.

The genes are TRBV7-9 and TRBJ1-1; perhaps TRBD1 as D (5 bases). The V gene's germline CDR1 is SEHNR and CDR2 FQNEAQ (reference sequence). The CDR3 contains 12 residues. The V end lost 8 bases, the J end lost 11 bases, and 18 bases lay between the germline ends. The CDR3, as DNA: TGTGCCAGCGGTTCGTGGGAGGGGTCTGCTTTCTTT. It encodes CASGSWEGSAFF.

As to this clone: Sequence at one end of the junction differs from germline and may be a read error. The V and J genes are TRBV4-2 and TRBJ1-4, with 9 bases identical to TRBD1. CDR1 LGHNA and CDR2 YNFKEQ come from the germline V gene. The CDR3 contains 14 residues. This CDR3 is CASSQSFRDRVILF. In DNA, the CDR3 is TGTGCCAGCAGCCAATCGTTCCGGGACAGGGTGATTCTTTTT.

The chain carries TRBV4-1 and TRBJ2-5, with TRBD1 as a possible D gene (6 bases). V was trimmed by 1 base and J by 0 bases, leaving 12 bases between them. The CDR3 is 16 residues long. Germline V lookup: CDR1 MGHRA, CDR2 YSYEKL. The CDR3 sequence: CASSQGLGTHQETQYF. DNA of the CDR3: TGCGCCAGCAGCCAAGGTCTCGGGACACACCAAGAGACCCAGTACTTC.

The CDR3 reads CASGPFEGATEAFF. CDR3 DNA sequence: TGTGCCAGCGGGCCCTTCGAGGGAGCCACTGAAGCTTTCTTT. The chain carries TRBV27 and TRBJ1-1; D unresolved. Trimming cost V 8 bases and J 4 bases, with 17 bases left between them. Germline assignment: CDR1 MNHEY and CDR2 SMNVEV (reference sequence). The CDR3 has 14 amino acids.

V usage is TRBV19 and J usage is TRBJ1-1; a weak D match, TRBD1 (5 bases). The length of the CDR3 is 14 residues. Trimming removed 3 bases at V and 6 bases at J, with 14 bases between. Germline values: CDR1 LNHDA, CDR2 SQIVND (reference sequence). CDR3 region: CASSMGGWTAEAFF. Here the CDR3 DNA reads TGTGCCAGTAGTATGGGGGGGTGGACCGCTGAAGCTTTCTTT.

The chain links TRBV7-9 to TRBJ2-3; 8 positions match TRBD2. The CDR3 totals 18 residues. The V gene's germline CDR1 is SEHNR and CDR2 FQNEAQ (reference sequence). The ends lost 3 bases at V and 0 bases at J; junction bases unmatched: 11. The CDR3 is CASSLTSGGADSTDTQYF. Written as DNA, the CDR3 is TGTGCCAGCAGCTTGACCAGCGGGGGAGCCGACAGCACAGATACGCAGTATTTT.

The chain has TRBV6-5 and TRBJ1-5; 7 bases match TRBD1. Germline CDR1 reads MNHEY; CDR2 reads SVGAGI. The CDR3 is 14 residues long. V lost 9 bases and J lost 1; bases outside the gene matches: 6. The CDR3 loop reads CASRQGGSNQPQHF. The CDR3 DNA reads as TGTGCCAGTCGACAGGGTGGAAGCAATCAGCCCCAGCATTTT.